This TCR beta chain derives from a study of control samples from healthy donors and cancer patients. V was shortened by 1 base and J by 3 bases, with 17 bases between the two germline ends. Germline CDR1 and CDR2: SGHKS and YYEKEE (reference sequence). The CDR3 runs to 17 residues. The repertoire was sequenced with immunoSEQ multiplex PCR; TCRdb's copy has only in-frame clones and lacks some. The profile covers roughly 80,000 clones, with roughly 86% appearing a single time and 5.5% taken by the ten largest. The receptor comes from a man aged 50-60 years in good health. The chain couples TRBV5-5 to TRBJ1-5, with D maybe TRBD1 (5 bases). What was sequenced was blood. CDR3 sequence reads: CASSLSQGSPLNQPQHF. The CDR3 DNA sequence: TGTGCCAGCAGCTTGAGTCAGGGAAGCCCCCTCAATCAGCCCCAGCATTTT. Together with reference TRBV5-5 and TRBJ1-5, the CDR3 gives the full variable domain: DAGVTQSPTHLIKTRGQQVTLRCSPISGHKSVSWYQQVLGQGPQFIFQYYEKEERGRGNFPDRFSARQFPNYSSELNVNALLLGDSALYLCASSLSQGSPLNQPQHFGDGTRLSIL.